The 26 T cell receptor beta chains below all came from one sample that was sequenced in a study of cytomegalovirus exposure and HLA in healthy donors. Amplification used 60 Vbeta primers and 13 Jbeta primers. Sequenced by immunoSEQ multiplex PCR; TCRdb stores in-frame clones only, minus some. This table has roughly 100,000 clones, approximately 79% appearing once. The source material was PBMCs. These receptor sequences come from a woman aged 55 to 70 in good health and CMV-seropositive.

This rearrangement joins TRBV5-4 to TRBJ1-6; D might be TRBD1 (6 bases). The V end was cut by 4 bases, the J end by 4 bases, with 15 bases between. The CDR3 has 16 amino acids. Looked up from germline, CDR1 is SGHNT and CDR2 is YYREEE (reference sequence). The CDR3 loop is CASSLSGGRYNSPLHF. CDR3 nucleotide sequence: TGTGCCAGCAGCCTCAGTGGGGGCCGGTATAATTCACCCCTCCACTTT. Looking up the rest from reference TRBV5-4 and TRBJ1-6 gives the full variable domain: ETGVTQSPTHLIKTRGQQVTLRCSSQSGHNTVSWYQQALGQGPQFIFQYYREEENGRGNFPPRFSGLQFPNYSSELNVNALELDDSALYLCASSLSGGRYNSPLHFGNGTRLTVT.

The gene calls are TRBV7-3 and TRBJ1-1, with D uncertain. V shed 5 bases and J shed 0 bases, with 16 bases lying between them. CDR1 is SGHTA and CDR2 is FQGTGA in the germline V gene. The CDR3 totals 16 residues. This CDR3 reads CASSPDGMEMNTEAFF. In DNA form, the CDR3 reads TGTGCCAGCAGCCCTGACGGGATGGAAATGAACACTGAAGCTTTCTTT. Supplemented by reference TRBV7-3 and TRBJ1-1, the full variable domain reads GAGVSQTPSNKVTEKGKYVELRCDPISGHTALYWYRQSLGQGPEFLIYFQGTGAADDSGLPNDRFFAVRPEGSVSTLKIQRTERGDSAVYLCASSPDGMEMNTEAFFGQGTRLTVV.

The CDR3 DNA follows: TGTGCCTGGAGTGCAGGGGGATCAACAGATACGCAGTATTTT. Protein: CAWSAGGSTDTQYF. The V gene is TRBV30, the J gene TRBJ2-3, with 7 positions matching TRBD1. The CDR3 spans 14 residues. Germline V gene lookup returns CDR1 GTSNPN and CDR2 SVGIG (reference sequence). Unmatched junction bases numbered 4, after V lost 1 base and J lost 3 bases.

The chain recombines TRBV11-1 with TRBJ2-7; maybe TRBD1 (8 bases). This CDR3 has 15 residues. The germline CDR1 and CDR2 sequences are SGHAT and FQDESV (reference sequence). Between the trimmed V and J ends, which lost 3 bases and 1 base, there was a span of 13 bases. CDR3 protein: CASSLPQGGSYEQYF. CDR3 nucleotides: TGTGCCAGCAGCTTGCCACAGGGGGGGTCCTACGAGCAGTACTTC.

This clone has only a few counts. The CDR3 is CASIGPGGLQETQYF. Here the CDR3 DNA reads TGTGCCAGCATTGGGCCGGGGGGCCTCCAAGAGACCCAGTACTTC. The chain recombines TRBV2 with TRBJ2-5; tentatively, D is TRBD2 (7 bases). V lost 7 bases to trimming and J lost 1 base, with 16 bases between them. Germline lookup yields CDR1 SNHLY and CDR2 FYNNEI. This CDR3 is built from 15 residues.

This clone turned up a few times. The chain carries TRBV11-2 and TRBJ1-4; a weak D match, TRBD1 (6 bases). Germline assignment: CDR1 SGHAT and CDR2 FQNNGV. The CDR3 is 15 residues long. The ends were cut back, 4 bases at V and 4 bases at J, with 13 bases in the middle. CDR3 protein: CASSSGQIDNEKLFF. The CDR3 DNA sequence: TGTGCCAGCAGCTCAGGACAGATAGATAATGAAAAACTGTTTTTT.

The chain has TRBV28 and TRBJ1-5, with a weak D call TRBD1 (6 bases). The germline V and J ends were trimmed by 4 bases and 12 bases, with 22 bases remaining between them. The CDR3 is made up of 15 amino acids. CDR1 and CDR2 (germline): MDHEN, SYDVKM. CDR3 in DNA: TGTGCCAGCAGTTCAGACGGATACAGGGACAAAGGCCAGCATTTT. It encodes CASSSDGYRDKGQHF.

With regard to this clone: A junction boundary mismatches the germline segment, possibly from a read error. The genes are TRBV7-9 and TRBJ1-1; no clear D gene. CDR3 length: 12 residues. Germline-derived CDR1 and CDR2 are SEHNR and FQNEAQ (reference sequence). For the CDR3, the DNA is TGTTCCAGCAGCATAGCGGCTCGAGGAGCTTTCTTT. It translates to CSSSIAARGAFF. The full variable domain, with the rest looked up from reference TRBV7-9 and TRBJ1-1, is DTGVSQNPRHKITKRGQNVTFRCDPISEHNRLYWYRQTLGQGPEFLTYFQNEAQLEKSRLLSDRFSAERPKGSFSTLEIQRTEQGDSAMYLCSSSIAARGAFFGQGTRLTVV.

The chain recombines TRBV11-3 with TRBJ2-1; 10 nucleotides align to TRBD2. V was clipped by 5 bases and J by 4 bases; unmatched bases: 5. The CDR3 has 15 residues. Germline loops: CDR1 SGHNT, CDR2 YENEEA. The CDR3 region has the DNA TGTGCCAGCAGCCTCAGCGGGAGGGCTTACAATGAGCAGTTCTTC. Its translation: CASSLSGRAYNEQFF.

A remark on this clone: Other nucleotide sequences in the sample specify the same CDR3. The gene calls are TRBV6-6 and TRBJ1-2; 9 nucleotides align to TRBD1. There are 16 residues in the CDR3. Per germline, CDR1 MNHNY and CDR2 SVGAGI (reference sequence). The trim removed 4 bases at V and 5 bases at J, leaving 11 bases unmatched. The CDR3 sequence is CASSSTGGAQKYGYTF. The CDR3 DNA is TGTGCCAGCAGTTCTACAGGGGGCGCGCAGAAATATGGCTACACCTTC.

A few counts support this clone. J is TRBJ2-2 and V is TRBV29-1, with D possibly TRBD1 on 5 matching bases. This CDR3 has 13 amino acids. V lost 3 bases and J 0 bases, leaving 5 bases between the germline ends. The germline V gene encodes CDR1 SQVTM and CDR2 ANQGSEA. The CDR3 spells CSVDRANTGELFF. The CDR3 DNA follows: TGCAGCGTTGACAGGGCGAACACCGGGGAGCTGTTTTTT.

The rearrangement links TRBV4-2 to TRBJ2-7; 9 bases match TRBD1. Germline CDR1 is LGHNA and CDR2 is YNFKEQ. Trimming removed 1 base from V and 0 bases from J; junction bases left unmatched: 4. This CDR3 contains 16 residues. The CDR3 here is CASSQAGTGLSYEQYF. The CDR3 nucleotides read TGTGCCAGCAGCCAAGCCGGGACAGGGCTCTCCTACGAGCAGTACTTC.

The rearrangement uses TRBV27 and TRBJ1-1; 9 bases are shared with TRBD1. Germline CDR1 is MNHEY and CDR2 is SMNVEV (reference sequence). The V and J ends lost 10 bases and 2 bases, in that order; junction bases with no gene match: 5. The CDR3 extends over 13 amino acids. The DNA for the CDR3 is TGTGCCACCAAGACAGGGGGAAACACTGAAGCTTTCTTT. Its translation is CATKTGGNTEAFF.

V is TRBV18 and J is TRBJ2-7, with 8 bases that match TRBD1. Trimming at V came to 3 bases and at J to 7 bases, leaving 8 bases not matched to a gene. The CDR3 spans 14 residues. Germline V gene lookup returns CDR1 KGHSH and CDR2 LQKENI. CDR3 in DNA: TGTGCCAGCTCACCCACGGCCAGGGGGCGTGAGCAGTACTTC. Protein sequence: CASSPTARGREQYF.

The V gene is TRBV5-1, the J gene TRBJ2-1, with D unresolved. Per the germline V gene, CDR1 is SGHRS and CDR2 is YFSETQ. The ends were cut back, 0 bases at V and 0 bases at J, with 10 bases in the middle. The CDR3 runs 16 residues. DNA for the CDR3: TGCGCCAGCAGCTTGGAGGCGGTAGCCTCCTACAATGAGCAGTTCTTC. Protein product: CASSLEAVASYNEQFF. The variable domain in full, completed from reference TRBV5-1 and TRBJ2-1, reads KAGVTQTPRYLIKTRGQQVTLSCSPISGHRSVSWYQQTPGQGLQFLFEYFSETQRNKGNFPGRFSGRQFSNSRSEMNVSTLELGDSALYLCASSLEAVASYNEQFFGPGTRLTVL.

The V gene is TRBV9, the J gene TRBJ1-3; D remains unclear. V was cut by 3 bases and J by 0 bases, with 4 bases left in between. The germline V gene encodes CDR1 SGDLS and CDR2 YYNGEE. The CDR3 runs 13 residues. Written as DNA, the CDR3 is TGTGCCAGCAGCGGGCACTCTGGAAACACCATATATTTT. Its translation: CASSGHSGNTIYF. The full variable domain, in which reference TRBV9 and TRBJ1-3 provide the parts outside the CDR3, is DSGVTQTPKHLITATGQRVTLRCSPRSGDLSVYWYQQSLDQGLQFLIQYYNGEERAKGNILERFSAQQFPDLHSELNLSSLELGDSALYFCASSGHSGNTIYFGEGSWLTVV.

The rearrangement joins TRBV15 to TRBJ2-5; possible D gene TRBD1, 6 bases. CDR3 size: 17 residues. CDR1 and CDR2 (germline): LNHNV, YYDKDF (reference sequence). The V and J ends lost 3 bases and 5 bases respectively, with 22 bases between them. The CDR3 DNA follows: TGTGCCACCAGCAGCAACCGGGACACCTGGGTTCGGGAGACCCAGTACTTC. Translation: CATSSNRDTWVRETQYF.

The chain uses TRBV15 and TRBJ1-1; D is undetermined. Per the germline V gene, CDR1 is LNHNV and CDR2 is YYDKDF (reference sequence). There are 15 residues in the CDR3. Trimming cost V 0 bases and J 0 bases, with 8 bases left between them. The CDR3 nucleotides are TGTGCCACCAGCAGAGAGGCATCGATGAACACTGAAGCTTTCTTT. This codes for CATSREASMNTEAFF.

J is TRBJ1-3 and V is TRBV5-6, with 7 bases identical to TRBD1. The CDR3 runs to 16 residues. In germline, CDR1 is SGHDT, CDR2 YYEEEE. Losses at the gene ends were 2 bases for V and 0 bases for J; bases not matched to a gene: 5. The CDR3 sequence is CASSFRQGASGNTIYF. For the CDR3, the DNA is TGTGCCAGCAGCTTCCGACAGGGAGCCTCTGGAAACACCATATATTTT.

The V call is TRBV11-1, the J call TRBJ2-3, with 11 bases that match TRBD2. The length of the CDR3 is 16 residues. CDR1 SGHAT and CDR2 FQDESV come from the germline V gene (reference sequence). J lost 4 bases, V lost 5 bases, and 8 bases had no gene match. As DNA, the CDR3 is TGTGCCAGCAGCCCCCGGGATAGCGGGAGGGCAGATACGCAGTATTTT. It specifies CASSPRDSGRADTQYF. The whole variable domain, filled in from reference TRBV11-1 and TRBJ2-3, reads EAEVAQSPRYKITEKSQAVAFWCDPISGHATLYWYRQILGQGPELLVQFQDESVVDDSQLPKDRFSAERLKGVDSTLKIQPAELGDSAMYLCASSPRDSGRADTQYFGPGTRLTVL.

The chain has TRBV2 and TRBJ2-7, with 12 bases fitting TRBD2. The CDR3 totals 15 residues. The V gene end was trimmed by 7 bases and the J gene end by 1 base; junction bases not matched to a gene: 5. In germline, CDR1 is SNHLY, CDR2 FYNNEI. CDR3 loop: CASKWTSGISYEQYF. The CDR3 DNA reads TGTGCCAGCAAATGGACTAGCGGGATTTCCTACGAGCAGTACTTC. Looking up the rest from reference TRBV2 and TRBJ2-7 gives the full variable domain: EPEVTQTPSHQVTQMGQEVILRCVPISNHLYFYWYRQILGQKVEFLVSFYNNEISEKSEIFDDQFSVERPDGSNFTLKIRSTKLEDSAMYFCASKWTSGISYEQYFGPGTRLTVT.

This sequence joins TRBV2 and TRBJ2-2; D is unresolved. The germline V and J ends were trimmed by 2 bases and 0 bases, with 13 bases remaining between them. This CDR3 is 17 amino acids long. CDR1 is SNHLY, CDR2 FYNNEI, per germline. The CDR3, as DNA: TGTGCCAGCAGTGAACCCCCAGGATATACGAACACCGGGGAGCTGTTTTTT. Residues: CASSEPPGYTNTGELFF.

The V and J genes are TRBV30 and TRBJ1-1; 8 bases agree with TRBD1. The germline V gene encodes CDR1 GTSNPN and CDR2 SVGIG (reference sequence). The CDR3 extends over 14 amino acids. The V segment lost 4 bases and the J segment 1 base; nucleotides outside the gene matches: 5. CDR3 DNA sequence: TGTGCCTGGAAGACCGGGACAGGGAACACTGAAGCTTTCTTT. The encoded protein is CAWKTGTGNTEAFF. Filled out from reference TRBV30 and TRBJ1-1, the complete variable domain reads SQTIHQWPATLVQPVGSPLSLECTVEGTSNPNLYWYRQAAGRGLQLLFYSVGIGQISSEVPQNLSASRPQDRQFILSSKKLLLSDSGFYLCAWKTGTGNTEAFFGQGTRLTVV.

The rearrangement links TRBV4-1 to TRBJ1-2; D perhaps matches TRBD1 (5 bases). Trimming cost V 1 base and J 0 bases, with 15 bases left between them. The germline CDR1 and CDR2 sequences are MGHRA and YSYEKL. The CDR3 covers 17 residues. The CDR3 spells CASSQAEGLQANYGYTF. The CDR3 DNA reads TGCGCCAGCAGCCAAGCCGAGGGACTACAAGCTAACTATGGCTACACCTTC.

This clone was seen repeatedly, ten times or more. The chain couples TRBV5-1 to TRBJ2-1, with TRBD1 as a possible D gene (5 bases). V lost 0 bases and J 5 bases, leaving 9 bases between the germline ends. Germline CDR1 and CDR2: SGHRS and YFSETQ. The CDR3 consists of 14 residues. DNA for the CDR3: TGCGCCAGCAGCTTGGGACAGCCCGACAATGAGCAGTTCTTC. Residues: CASSLGQPDNEQFF.

The chain couples TRBV9 to TRBJ2-2; D remains ambiguous. The V end was cut by 4 bases, the J end by 5 bases, with 3 bases between. The length of the CDR3 is 11 residues. Per the germline V gene, CDR1 is SGDLS and CDR2 is YYNGEE. The CDR3 nucleotides are TGTGCCAGCAGCTTAACCGGGGAGCTGTTTTTT. It encodes CASSLTGELFF.